The clone carrying this TCR beta chain came up a few times. Between the trimmed V and J ends, which lost 3 bases and 11 bases, there was a span of 31 bases. This CDR3 has 17 amino acids. The germline V gene has CDR1 SQVTM and CDR2 ANQGSEA. Method: immunoSEQ multiplex PCR; TCRdb's copy keeps in-frame clones and lacks some. This sample has roughly 98,000 clones, with 65% to 90% found just once. The sample originates from a study of glioma-infiltrating T cells after dendritic cell vaccination. The specimen comprised blood, sampled before dendritic cell vaccination. This TCR was sampled from a human donor with glioblastoma. The rearrangement uses TRBV29-1 and TRBJ2-5; weak D call: TRBD2 (7 bases). This CDR3 reads CSVDTGIREAGVLEQYF. CDR3 nucleotides: TGCAGCGTTGATACAGGGATCCGGGAGGCGGGAGTGCTTGAGCAGTACTTC.